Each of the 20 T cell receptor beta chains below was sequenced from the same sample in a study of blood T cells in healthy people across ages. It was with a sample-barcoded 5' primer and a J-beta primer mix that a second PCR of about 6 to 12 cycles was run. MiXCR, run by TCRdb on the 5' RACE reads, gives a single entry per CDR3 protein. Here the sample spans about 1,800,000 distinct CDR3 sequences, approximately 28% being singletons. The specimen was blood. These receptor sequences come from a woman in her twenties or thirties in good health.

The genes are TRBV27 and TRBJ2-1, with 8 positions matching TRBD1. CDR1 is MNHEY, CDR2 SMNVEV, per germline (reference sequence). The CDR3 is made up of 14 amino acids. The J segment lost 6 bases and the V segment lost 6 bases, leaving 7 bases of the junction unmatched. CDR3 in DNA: TGTGCCAGCAGCCTCCGGGACAGGTTCAATGAGCAGTTCTTC. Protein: CASSLRDRFNEQFF.

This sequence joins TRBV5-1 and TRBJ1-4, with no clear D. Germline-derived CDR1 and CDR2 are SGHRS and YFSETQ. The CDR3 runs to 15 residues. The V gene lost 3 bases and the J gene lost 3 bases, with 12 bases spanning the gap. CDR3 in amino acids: CASSSRLPPNEKLFF. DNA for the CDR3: TGCGCCAGCAGCTCTAGGCTTCCCCCTAATGAAAAACTGTTTTTT.

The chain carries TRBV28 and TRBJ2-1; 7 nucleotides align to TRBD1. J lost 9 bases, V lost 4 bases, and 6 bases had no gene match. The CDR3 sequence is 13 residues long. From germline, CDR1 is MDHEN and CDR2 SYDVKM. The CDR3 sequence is CASSSTGKGEQFF. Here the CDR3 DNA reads TGTGCCAGCAGTTCGACAGGGAAGGGTGAGCAGTTCTTC.

Written as DNA, the CDR3 is TGCGCCAGCAGCTCGGCAGGCGGGAGTCATCTACAAGGGCAGTACTTC. This sequence encodes CASSSAGGSHLQGQYF. The chain is built from TRBV5-1 and TRBJ2-7; 7 bases are shared with TRBD2. There are 16 residues in the CDR3. The V gene end was trimmed by 3 bases and the J gene end by 9 bases; junction bases not matched to a gene: 18. CDR1 and CDR2 from the germline V gene are SGHRS and YFSETQ.

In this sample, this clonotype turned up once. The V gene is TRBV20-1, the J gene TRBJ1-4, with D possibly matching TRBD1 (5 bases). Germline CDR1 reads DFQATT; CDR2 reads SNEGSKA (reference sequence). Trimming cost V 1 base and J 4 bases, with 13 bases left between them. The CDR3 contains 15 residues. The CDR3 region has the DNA TGCAGTGCTAGAGGGACAACAACTGGTAATGAAAAACTGTTTTTT. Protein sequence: CSARGTTTGNEKLFF.

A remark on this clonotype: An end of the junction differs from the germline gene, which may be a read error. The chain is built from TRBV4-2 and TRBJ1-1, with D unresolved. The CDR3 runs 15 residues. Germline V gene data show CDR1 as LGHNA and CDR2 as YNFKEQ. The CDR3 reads CARSPPDLLNTEAFF. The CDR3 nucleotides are TGTGCCCGCAGCCCACCTGACCTATTGAACACTGAAGCTTTCTTT.

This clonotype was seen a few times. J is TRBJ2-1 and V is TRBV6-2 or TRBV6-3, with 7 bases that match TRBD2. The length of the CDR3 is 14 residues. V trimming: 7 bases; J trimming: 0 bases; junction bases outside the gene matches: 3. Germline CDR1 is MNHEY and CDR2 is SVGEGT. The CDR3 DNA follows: TGTGCCAGCACCTGGGAGGGCTCCTACAATGAGCAGTTCTTC. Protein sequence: CASTWEGSYNEQFF.

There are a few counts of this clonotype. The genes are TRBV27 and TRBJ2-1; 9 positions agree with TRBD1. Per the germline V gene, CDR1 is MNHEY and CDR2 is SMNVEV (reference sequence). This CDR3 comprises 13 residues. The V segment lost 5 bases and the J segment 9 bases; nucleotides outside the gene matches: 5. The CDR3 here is CASSQDRGPEQFF. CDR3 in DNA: TGTGCCAGCAGTCAGGACAGGGGCCCTGAGCAGTTCTTC.

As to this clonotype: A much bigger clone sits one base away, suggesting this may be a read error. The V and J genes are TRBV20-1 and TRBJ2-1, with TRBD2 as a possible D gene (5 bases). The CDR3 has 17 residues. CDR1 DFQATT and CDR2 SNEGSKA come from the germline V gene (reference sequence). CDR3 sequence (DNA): TGCAGTGCTCGTATTTCGAGCGGAGACAACCCCTACGATGAGCAGTTCTTC. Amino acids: CSARISSGDNPYDEQFF.

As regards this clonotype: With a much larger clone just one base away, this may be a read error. Here the CDR3 DNA reads TGCAGTGCTAGAGATTCTGCGGGGGGCCTCTCCCACGAGCAGTACTTC. Its protein product is CSARDSAGGLSHEQYF. V is TRBV20-1 and J is TRBJ2-7; 8 nucleotides align to TRBD2. Germline values: CDR1 DFQATT, CDR2 SNEGSKA (reference sequence). The CDR3 totals 16 residues.

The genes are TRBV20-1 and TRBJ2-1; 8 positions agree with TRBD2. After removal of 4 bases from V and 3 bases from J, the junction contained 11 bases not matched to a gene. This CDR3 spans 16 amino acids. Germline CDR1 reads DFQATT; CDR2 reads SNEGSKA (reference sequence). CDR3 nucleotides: TGCAGTGCTATCGGGCTAGCGGGCGGTGTCTACAATGAGCAGTTCTTC. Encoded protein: CSAIGLAGGVYNEQFF.

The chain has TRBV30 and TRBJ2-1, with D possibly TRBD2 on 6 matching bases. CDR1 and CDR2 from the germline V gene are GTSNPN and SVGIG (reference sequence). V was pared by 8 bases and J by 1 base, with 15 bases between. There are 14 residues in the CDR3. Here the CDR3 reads CAADQRVSYNEQFF. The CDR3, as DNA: TGTGCCGCCGACCAGCGGGTATCCTACAATGAGCAGTTCTTC.

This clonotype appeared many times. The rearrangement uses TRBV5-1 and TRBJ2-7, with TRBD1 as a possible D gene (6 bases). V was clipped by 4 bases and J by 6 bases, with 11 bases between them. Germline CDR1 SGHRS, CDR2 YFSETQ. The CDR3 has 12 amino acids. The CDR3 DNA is TGCGCCAGCAGCGGCACAGGGACCGAGCAGTACTTC. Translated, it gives CASSGTGTEQYF.

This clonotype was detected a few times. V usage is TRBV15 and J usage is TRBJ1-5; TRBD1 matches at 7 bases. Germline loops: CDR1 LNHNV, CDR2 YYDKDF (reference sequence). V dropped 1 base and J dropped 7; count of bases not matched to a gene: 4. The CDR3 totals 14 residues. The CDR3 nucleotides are TGTGCCACCAGCAGAGGAACAGGGGCCCAGCCCCAGCATTTT. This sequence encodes CATSRGTGAQPQHF.

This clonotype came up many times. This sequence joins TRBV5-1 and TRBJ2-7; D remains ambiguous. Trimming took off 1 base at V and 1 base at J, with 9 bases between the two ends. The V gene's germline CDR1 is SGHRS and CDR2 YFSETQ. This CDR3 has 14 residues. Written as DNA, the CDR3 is TGCGCCAGCAGCTTGCTCCCCTTATCCTACGAGCAGTACTTC. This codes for CASSLLPLSYEQYF. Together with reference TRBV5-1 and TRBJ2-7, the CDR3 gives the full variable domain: KAGVTQTPRYLIKTRGQQVTLSCSPISGHRSVSWYQQTPGQGLQFLFEYFSETQRNKGNFPGRFSGRQFSNSRSEMNVSTLELGDSALYLCASSLLPLSYEQYFGPGTRLTVT.

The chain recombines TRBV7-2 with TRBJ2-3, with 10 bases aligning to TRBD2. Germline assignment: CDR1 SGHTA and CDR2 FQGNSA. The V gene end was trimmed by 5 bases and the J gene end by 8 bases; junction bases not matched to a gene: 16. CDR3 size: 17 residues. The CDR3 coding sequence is TGTGCCAGCAGCCTAGGAGGTAGCGGGGGGCCAGGGGGTACGCAGTATTTT. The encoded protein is CASSLGGSGGPGGTQYF.

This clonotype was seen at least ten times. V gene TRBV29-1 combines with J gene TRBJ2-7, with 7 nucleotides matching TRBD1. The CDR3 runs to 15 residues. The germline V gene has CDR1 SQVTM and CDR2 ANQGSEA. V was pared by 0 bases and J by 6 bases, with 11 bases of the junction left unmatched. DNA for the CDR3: TGCAGCGTTGAAGATCTGTCCAAGGGGGCGGCCGAGCAGTACTTC. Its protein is CSVEDLSKGAAEQYF.

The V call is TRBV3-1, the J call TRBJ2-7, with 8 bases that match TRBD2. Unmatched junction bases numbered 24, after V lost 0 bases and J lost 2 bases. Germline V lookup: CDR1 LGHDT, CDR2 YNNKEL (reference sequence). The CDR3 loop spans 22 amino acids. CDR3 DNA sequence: TGTGCCAGCAGCCAAGAAGGTACGCCCTGGGCTAGCGGGTATATTGTAACCTACGAGCAGTACTTC. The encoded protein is CASSQEGTPWASGYIVTYEQYF.

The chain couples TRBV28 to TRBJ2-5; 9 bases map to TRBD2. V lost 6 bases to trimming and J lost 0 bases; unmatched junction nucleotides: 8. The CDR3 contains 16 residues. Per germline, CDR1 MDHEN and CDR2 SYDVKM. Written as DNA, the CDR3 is TGTGCCAGCAGCCTCCTAAAGCGGGGGGACCAAGAGACCCAGTACTTC. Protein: CASSLLKRGDQETQYF.

CDR3 coding DNA: TGTGCCAGCAGACCTCCCGCCTCGGAGGGAGAGACCCAGTACTTC. Encoded protein: CASRPPASEGETQYF. This chain connects TRBV28 to TRBJ2-5; possible D gene TRBD2, 6 bases. CDR1 and CDR2 from the germline V gene are MDHEN and SYDVKM. Trimming shortened V by 6 bases and J by 4 bases, and 18 bases separated the two germline ends. The CDR3 consists of 15 residues.